A single sample gave rise to the 21 T cell receptor beta chains below, sequenced in a study of T cell responses to AZD1222 COVID-19 vaccine. The method was immunoSEQ multiplex PCR; TCRdb's version includes in-frame clones alone and lacks a portion of them. The sample records some 120,000 clones, 75% to 95% being singletons. Source: peripheral blood, taken on day 0 of AZD1222 vaccination. These receptors were obtained from an adult in good health.

The chain uses TRBV9 and TRBJ2-7; no clear D gene. The CDR3 has 14 amino acids. Germline CDR1 reads SGDLS; CDR2 reads YYNGEE. V was shortened by 0 bases and J by 1 base, with 8 bases between the two germline ends. CDR3 in DNA: TGTGCCAGCAGCGTAGTTGGCTCTTCCTACGAGCAGTACTTC. It codes for CASSVVGSSYEQYF.

This clone occurred a few times. The chain joins TRBV7-6 to TRBJ2-2; a weak D match, TRBD2 (5 bases). The germline V gene encodes CDR1 SGHVS and CDR2 FNYEAQ. V was shortened by 5 bases and J by 5 bases, with 21 bases between the two germline ends. The CDR3 loop spans 17 amino acids. The CDR3 spells CASSTIGPRRKTGELFF. As DNA, the CDR3 is TGTGCCAGCAGCACAATTGGTCCCAGGAGGAAGACCGGGGAGCTGTTTTTT.

The rearrangement links TRBV5-8 to TRBJ2-3, with 12 nucleotides matching TRBD2. V was pared by 7 bases and J by 5 bases, with 5 bases of the junction left unmatched. CDR1 and CDR2 from the germline V gene are SGHTS and YDEGEE. The CDR3 spans 14 residues. Here the CDR3 DNA reads TGTGCCAGCGGACTAGCGGGAATTATAGATACGCAGTATTTT. This translates into CASGLAGIIDTQYF.

V is TRBV5-5 and J is TRBJ1-1, with D unresolved. This CDR3 spans 14 amino acids. Per germline, CDR1 SGHKS and CDR2 YYEKEE (reference sequence). The V gene lost 5 bases and the J gene lost 2 bases, with 13 bases spanning the gap. The CDR3 protein is CASRLGGYNTEAFF. The CDR3 DNA is TGTGCCAGCAGGCTCGGCGGGTATAACACTGAAGCTTTCTTT. The full variable domain, its missing parts supplied by reference TRBV5-5 and TRBJ1-1, is DAGVTQSPTHLIKTRGQQVTLRCSPISGHKSVSWYQQVLGQGPQFIFQYYEKEERGRGNFPDRFSARQFPNYSSELNVNALLLGDSALYLCASRLGGYNTEAFFGQGTRLTVV.

The chain employs TRBV7-2 and TRBJ1-5, with D tentatively TRBD1 (6 bases). The V end lost 1 base, the J end lost 11 bases, and 18 bases lay between the germline ends. Per germline, CDR1 SGHTA and CDR2 FQGNSA. This CDR3 has 15 amino acids. Here the CDR3 reads CASSLDGGPQGSQHF. Here the CDR3 DNA reads TGTGCCAGCAGCTTAGATGGGGGGCCCCAAGGGTCCCAGCATTTT.

This clone has only one observation. The rearrangement uses TRBV12-3 or TRBV12-4 and TRBJ1-5; possibly TRBD1 for D (6 bases). The CDR3 length is 12 residues. Deletions cut 10 bases from V and 6 bases from J, with 13 bases between. CDR3 sequence reads: CANPTGPQPQHF. CDR3 in DNA: TGTGCCAACCCGACAGGTCCTCAGCCCCAGCATTTT.

This chain's CDR3 is CASSPMGGAGELFF. The CDR3 DNA is TGTGCCAGCAGCCCTATGGGGGGAGCCGGGGAGCTGTTTTTT. The chain combines TRBV7-8 with TRBJ2-2, with D maybe TRBD2 (6 bases). The CDR3 length is 14 residues. Germline CDR1 and CDR2: SGHVS and FQNEAQ. V was pared by 5 bases and J by 6 bases, with 13 bases between.

The chain employs TRBV20-1 and TRBJ2-1; D not resolved. Per germline, CDR1 DFQATT and CDR2 SNEGSKA (reference sequence). The CDR3 is made up of 10 amino acids. V gave up 5 bases and J gave up 5 bases, with 4 bases separating them. CDR3 in DNA: TGCAGTGCTGCACACAATGAGCAGTTCTTC. Its translation is CSAAHNEQFF.

The gene calls are TRBV10-3 and TRBJ1-1; D is unclear. Per the germline V gene, CDR1 is ENHRY and CDR2 is SYGVKD. Between the trimmed V and J ends, which lost 8 bases and 6 bases, there was a span of 10 bases. The CDR3 runs to 11 residues. The CDR3 is CAIRGLSEAFF. The CDR3 DNA is TGTGCCATCCGAGGGCTATCTGAAGCTTTCTTT.

The rearrangement uses TRBV7-2 and TRBJ1-2; tentative D call: TRBD1 (5 bases). This CDR3 is built from 13 residues. The V end lost 2 bases, the J end lost 5 bases, and 9 bases lay between the germline ends. CDR1 SGHTA and CDR2 FQGNSA come from the germline V gene. The CDR3 protein is CASSLPGSYGYTF. The CDR3 region has the DNA TGTGCCAGCAGCTTACCAGGGTCTTATGGCTACACCTTC.

The V gene is TRBV7-6, the J gene TRBJ2-5; tentatively, D is TRBD2 (6 bases). Germline V gene lookup returns CDR1 SGHVS and CDR2 FNYEAQ. This CDR3 has 15 amino acids. V gave up 1 base and J gave up 4 bases, with 13 bases separating them. The chain's CDR3 is CASSLGPGRTETQYF. In DNA, the CDR3 is TGTGCCAGCAGCTTAGGGCCCGGGAGAACAGAGACCCAGTACTTC. The entire variable domain, with the rest obtained from reference TRBV7-6 and TRBJ2-5, is as follows: GAGVSQSPRYKVTKRGQDVALRCDPISGHVSLYWYRQALGQGPEFLTYFNYEAQQDKSGLPNDRFSAERPEGSISTLTIQRTEQRDSAMYRCASSLGPGRTETQYFGPGTRLLVL.

The chain uses TRBV28 and TRBJ2-5; 9 bases match TRBD2. Unmatched junction bases numbered 9, after V lost 9 bases and J lost 7 bases. CDR1 is MDHEN, CDR2 SYDVKM, per germline. CDR3 length equals 13 residues. The CDR3 sequence: CASRIGTSTTQYF. The CDR3 nucleotides are TGTGCCAGTAGGATCGGGACTAGCACGACCCAGTACTTC.

The chain couples TRBV18 to TRBJ2-1, with D possibly being TRBD2 (6 bases). There are 16 residues in the CDR3. Germline V gene sequence: CDR1 KGHSH, CDR2 LQKENI. Between the trimmed V and J ends, which lost 6 bases and 0 bases, there was a span of 15 bases. DNA for the CDR3: TGTGCCAGCTCTGTGGCTAGCGCGAGCTCCTACAATGAGCAGTTCTTC. Protein: CASSVASASSYNEQFF.

The rearrangement links TRBV13 to TRBJ1-1; D might be TRBD1 (6 bases). CDR3 length equals 14 residues. The V and J ends lost 5 bases and 1 base respectively, with 11 bases between them. Per the germline V gene, CDR1 is PRHDT and CDR2 is FYEKMQ (reference sequence). The CDR3 region has the DNA TGTGCCAGCAGCATACAGGGAGGGAACACTGAAGCTTTCTTT. Its protein product is CASSIQGGNTEAFF. The full variable domain, its missing parts supplied by reference TRBV13 and TRBJ1-1, is AAGVIQSPRHLIKEKRETATLKCYPIPRHDTVYWYQQGPGQDPQFLISFYEKMQSDKGSIPDRFSAQQFSDYHSELNMSSLELGDSALYFCASSIQGGNTEAFFGQGTRLTVV.

This chain uses TRBV4-1 with TRBJ1-1; no firm D call. V was trimmed by 0 bases and J by 6 bases, leaving 11 bases between them. Germline V gives CDR1 MGHRA, CDR2 YSYEKL. The CDR3 is 14 amino acids. CDR3 bases: TGCGCCAGCAGCCAAGATGCCAGGATCCCTGAAGCTTTCTTT. Protein product: CASSQDARIPEAFF.

This clone was seen a handful of times. This chain connects TRBV24-1 to TRBJ2-3; D not certain. V was shortened by 7 bases and J by 2 bases, with 9 bases between the two germline ends. The CDR3 is 13 residues long. The germline V gene encodes CDR1 KGHDR and CDR2 SFDVKD. As DNA, the CDR3 is TGTGCCACCAGGGAAAAGGTCACAGATACGCAGTATTTT. Protein sequence: CATREKVTDTQYF.

The CDR3 DNA reads TGTGCCAGCAGCTCCTTCAACGGACAGCCGGGGGCTGAAGCTTTCTTT. Its protein product is CASSSFNGQPGAEAFF. The rearrangement uses TRBV3-1 (or the pseudogene TRBV3-2) and TRBJ1-1, with D possibly matching TRBD1 (6 bases). Germline-derived CDR1 and CDR2 are LGHDT and YNNKEL (reference sequence). V was pared by 5 bases and J by 6 bases, with 22 bases between. The length of the CDR3 is 16 residues.

In the case of this clone: Germline and junction disagree at one end, which may indicate a read error. The V and J genes are TRBV27 and TRBJ1-4, with D perhaps matching TRBD1 (6 bases). CDR1 is MNHEY, CDR2 SMNVEV, per germline (reference sequence). The CDR3 sequence is 16 residues long. The CDR3 is CASSVSPGTRNEKLFF. CDR3 bases: TGTGCCAGCAGTGTATCGCCCGGGACACGTAATGAAAAACTGTTTTTT.

The chain combines TRBV10-3 with TRBJ1-5; D gene uncertain. The CDR3 is 16 amino acids. With 0 bases removed from V and 7 bases from J, the gap between germline ends came to 16 bases. CDR1 and CDR2 (germline): ENHRY, SYGVKD. DNA of the CDR3: TGTGCCATCAGTGAGTCTCGGGGTCCCGGGAACCAGCCCCAGCATTTT. As protein: CAISESRGPGNQPQHF.

CDR3 DNA sequence: TGTGCCAGCAGGAGCGGGGCGTACTACGAGCAGTACTTC. It is translated as CASRSGAYYEQYF. The chain recombines TRBV28 with TRBJ2-7; TRBD2 agrees at 7 bases. Germline V gene sequence: CDR1 MDHEN, CDR2 SYDVKM. Trimming took 6 bases from V and 3 from J; bases not matched to a gene: 5. CDR3 length: 13 residues.

V usage is TRBV7-8 and J usage is TRBJ1-1; 8 bases are shared with TRBD1. Germline V gene data show CDR1 as SGHVS and CDR2 as FQNEAQ. This CDR3 is built from 14 residues. Germline trimming cut 5 bases from V and 2 bases from J; bases unmatched to any gene: 4. CDR3 nucleotides: TGTGCCAGCAGCCTCGGACAGGGAAACACTGAAGCTTTCTTT. This translates into CASSLGQGNTEAFF. Supplemented by reference TRBV7-8 and TRBJ1-1, the full variable domain reads GAGVSQSPRYKVAKRGQDVALRCDPISGHVSLFWYQQALGQGPEFLTYFQNEAQLDKSGLPSDRFFAERPEGSVSTLKIQRTQQEDSAVYLCASSLGQGNTEAFFGQGTRLTVV.